One sample yielded the 11 T cell receptor beta chains listed below, sequenced in a study of blood T cell repertoires in COVID-19. The data were produced by immunoSEQ multiplex PCR, yet TCRdb's version contains in-frame clones alone and is incomplete. This sample has 45,000 to 55,000 clones, with approximately 80% found just once. Sequencing was done on a sample of peripheral blood. These receptors were obtained from a human donor with active or convalescent COVID-19. The donor label of this sample is uncertain.

The V and J genes are TRBV29-1 and TRBJ1-4, with no clear D. CDR1 and CDR2 from the germline V gene are SQVTM and ANQGSEA. This CDR3 spans 15 amino acids. V gave up 0 bases and J gave up 8 bases, with 16 bases separating them. For the CDR3, the DNA is TGCAGCGTTGAAGATACTGTGGGGTCGGGGGAAAAACTGTTTTTT. As protein: CSVEDTVGSGEKLFF.

The count of this clone is one. The rearrangement joins TRBV2 to TRBJ2-2; TRBD2 is a possible D gene (6 bases). Germline assignment: CDR1 SNHLY and CDR2 FYNNEI. The CDR3 has 14 amino acids. Trimming shortened V by 7 bases and J by 6 bases, and 15 bases separated the two germline ends. In DNA, the CDR3 is TGTGCCAGCACCCTTTCAGGGAGGTCCGGGGAGCTGTTTTTT. Its protein is CASTLSGRSGELFF.

The V and J genes are TRBV5-1 and TRBJ2-4, with 9 bases that match TRBD1. Trimming at V came to 5 bases and at J to 8 bases, leaving 8 bases not matched to a gene. The CDR3 loop spans 14 amino acids. Germline CDR1 is SGHRS and CDR2 is YFSETQ. This chain's CDR3 is CASRSPGQGDIQYF. CDR3 coding DNA: TGCGCCAGCAGGTCCCCGGGACAGGGCGACATTCAGTACTTC.

The genes are TRBV18 and TRBJ1-1; D is perhaps TRBD1 (6 bases). This CDR3 is built from 16 residues. The V gene's germline CDR1 is KGHSH and CDR2 LQKENI. Trimming pared 2 bases from V and 2 bases from J, leaving 15 bases between. CDR3 nucleotide sequence: TGTGCCAGCTCACCAGGCCAAACAGGGTCCAACACTGAAGCTTTCTTT. This sequence encodes CASSPGQTGSNTEAFF.

This chain connects TRBV29-1 to TRBJ1-3; TRBD1 is a possible D gene (5 bases). Germline CDR1 is SQVTM and CDR2 is ANQGSEA. V shed 2 bases and J shed 4 bases, with 9 bases lying between them. The CDR3 has 13 residues. The CDR3 region has the DNA TGCAGCGTTGAAATACAGGCCGGAAACACCATATATTTT. This gives the protein CSVEIQAGNTIYF.

This CDR3 reads CASSWASGREVTYEQYF. The CDR3 coding sequence is TGTGCCAGCAGCTGGGCTAGCGGGAGAGAAGTAACCTACGAGCAGTACTTC. The chain is built from TRBV14 and TRBJ2-7; TRBD2 matches 10 bases. The length of the CDR3 is 17 residues. V gave up 5 bases and J gave up 2 bases; unmatched junction bases: 12. Germline values: CDR1 SGHDN, CDR2 FVKESK.

CDR3 in DNA: TGTGCCTGCGGGGTTCAAGAGACCCAGTACTTC. It specifies CACGVQETQYF. V and J are TRBV27 and TRBJ2-5, with D possibly matching TRBD2 (6 bases). The length of the CDR3 is 11 residues. CDR1 is MNHEY and CDR2 is SMNVEV in the germline V gene (reference sequence). With 11 bases removed from V and 2 bases from J, the gap between germline ends came to 9 bases.

The V gene is TRBV11-2, the J gene TRBJ2-1, with D unresolved. The CDR3 is 15 residues long. The germline gives CDR1 SGHAT, CDR2 FQNNGV. The V and J ends lost 4 bases and 0 bases respectively, with 10 bases between them. In DNA form, the CDR3 reads TGTGCCAGCAGCTCTGAGCCGAGCTCCTACAATGAGCAGTTCTTC. Translated, it gives CASSSEPSSYNEQFF.

This clone has a single count. The chain is built from TRBV5-8 and TRBJ1-3, with 8 bases that match TRBD1. This CDR3 is built from 14 residues. The germline gives CDR1 SGHTS, CDR2 YDEGEE. The ends lost 4 bases at V and 2 bases at J; junction bases unmatched: 2. The CDR3 DNA follows: TGTGCCAGCAGCCCACAGGGGGCTGGAAACACCATATATTTT. Its protein is CASSPQGAGNTIYF. The whole variable domain, remainder taken from reference TRBV5-8 and TRBJ1-3, is EAGVTQSPTHLIKTRGQQATLRCSPISGHTSVYWYQQALGLGLQFLLWYDEGEERNRGNFPPRFSGRQFPNYSSELNVNALELEDSALYLCASSPQGAGNTIYFGEGSWLTVV.

V gene TRBV7-3 combines with J gene TRBJ2-1, with D perhaps matching TRBD2 (5 bases). This CDR3 contains 13 residues. The germline V and J ends were trimmed by 2 bases and 6 bases, with 8 bases remaining between them. Per germline, CDR1 SGHTA and CDR2 FQGTGA. The DNA of the CDR3 is TGTGCCAGCAGCTTAGGAGGAATCAATGAGCAGTTCTTC. Protein sequence: CASSLGGINEQFF.

V is TRBV20-1 and J is TRBJ2-3, with D perhaps TRBD2 (6 bases). The CDR3 extends over 14 amino acids. V was trimmed by 3 bases and J by 7 bases, leaving 17 bases between them. Germline CDR1 is DFQATT and CDR2 is SNEGSKA (reference sequence). The CDR3 is CSASIVRGPHTQYF. The CDR3, as DNA: TGCAGTGCTAGTATTGTGCGGGGACCTCATACGCAGTATTTT.